The 27 T cell receptor beta chains reported below all come from one sample, sequenced in a study of CD8+CD57+ T cells in acquired aplastic anemia. TCR beta VDJ and CDR3 were profiled, and genomic DNA was the template. A single record per CDR3 protein comes from TCRdb applying MiXCR to the reads. Of hundreds of thousands of distinct CDR3 sequences listed, 55% to 70% were seen once; the top ten hold approximately 3.8%. Sequenced sample: sorted CD4+, CD8+, or CD8+CD57+ T cells (not recorded which) from PBMCs. The receptors originated from a human donor in good health, serving as a control.

This clonotype was detected ten times or more. CDR3 nucleotide sequence: TGCAGTGCTAGTCCCGGGACAGCCCAGGACTACGAGCAGTACTTC. Translated: CSASPGTAQDYEQYF. The chain recombines TRBV20-1 with TRBJ2-7, with TRBD1 matching 7 bases. Germline V gene sequence: CDR1 DFQATT, CDR2 SNEGSKA (reference sequence). The junction had 11 bases not matched to a gene; V was cut back by 3 bases and J by 3 bases. The CDR3 is made up of 15 amino acids.

This clonotype was counted many times. V and J are TRBV3-1 and TRBJ1-1; the D is unclear. Germline CDR1 LGHDT, CDR2 YNNKEL (reference sequence). The CDR3 covers 14 residues. Trimming cost V 0 bases and J 12 bases, with 17 bases left between them. CDR3: CASSQDPGSGETFF. The CDR3 DNA follows: TGTGCCAGCAGCCAAGATCCGGGATCCGGTGAGACTTTCTTT.

The gene calls are TRBV2 and TRBJ1-1; no firm D call. There are 13 residues in the CDR3. Trimming took 3 bases from V and 4 from J, leaving 9 bases between them. Germline V gene lookup returns CDR1 SNHLY and CDR2 FYNNEI. CDR3 amino acids: CASSDGEVTEAFF. The CDR3 DNA follows: TGTGCCAGCAGTGACGGGGAGGTCACTGAAGCTTTCTTT.

The chain employs TRBV20-1 and TRBJ1-2, with a possible D match to TRBD1 (5 bases). CDR1 is DFQATT and CDR2 is SNEGSKA in the germline V gene (reference sequence). This CDR3 has 13 amino acids. CDR3 nucleotide sequence: TGCAGCGCTCCCGCAGGGAACTACGAGCGCTACACCTTC. It translates to CSAPAGNYERYTF.

This rearrangement joins TRBV20-1 to TRBJ2-5; possible D gene TRBD2, 5 bases. The CDR3 consists of 15 residues. Germline loops: CDR1 DFQATT, CDR2 SNEGSKA (reference sequence). V gave up 3 bases and J gave up 5 bases, with 19 bases separating them. The CDR3 spells CSASSIGVGIETQYF. CDR3 DNA: TGCAGTGCTAGCTCCATCGGGGTGGGGATCGAGACCCAGTACTTC.

CDR3 in DNA: TGTGCCAGCCTGATAGGGGGCCCTGAAGCTTTCTTT. Encoded protein: CASLIGGPEAFF. The genes are TRBV18 and TRBJ1-1; 7 positions match TRBD1. This CDR3 has 12 residues. The J segment lost 6 bases and the V segment lost 8 bases, leaving 6 bases of the junction unmatched. Germline V gene lookup returns CDR1 KGHSH and CDR2 LQKENI.

This clonotype has ten or more counts. This chain connects TRBV12-3 or TRBV12-4 to TRBJ1-5, with D perhaps matching TRBD1 (5 bases). This CDR3 region has 14 residues. V lost 3 bases and J 3 bases, leaving 9 bases between the germline ends. The CDR3 DNA reads as TGTGCCAGCAGTTTGGGACGGATCAATCAGCCCCAGCATTTT. Residues: CASSLGRINQPQHF.

This clonotype was detected only a few times. V gene TRBV6-2 or TRBV6-3 combines with J gene TRBJ1-4; TRBD1 matches at 10 bases. The CDR3 loop spans 15 amino acids. V dropped 6 bases and J dropped 5; count of bases not matched to a gene: 6. Germline CDR1 and CDR2: MNHEY and SVGEGT. This CDR3 is CASRQVGQGNEKLFF. The CDR3 nucleotides are TGTGCCAGCAGGCAAGTGGGACAGGGGAATGAAAAACTGTTTTTT.

V usage is TRBV25-1 and J usage is TRBJ2-4; D is possibly TRBD1 (6 bases). The germline CDR1 and CDR2 sequences are MGHDK and SYGVNS. CDR3 length: 15 residues. V was clipped by 7 bases and J by 2 bases, with 15 bases between them. CDR3 DNA sequence: TGTGCCAGCAAGTTCGCAGGGGAGACCAAAAACATTCAGTACTTC. Protein product: CASKFAGETKNIQYF.

The chain recombines TRBV12-3 or TRBV12-4 with TRBJ2-7, with TRBD1 as a possible D gene (5 bases). The CDR3 is 13 amino acids. Trimming cost V 3 bases and J 3 bases, with 9 bases left between them. The CDR3, as DNA: TGTGCCAGCAGTTTTGACAGTGGCTACGAGCAGTACTTC. Its protein is CASSFDSGYEQYF.

With regard to this clonotype: A much larger clone differs by one base, so this may be a read error. V usage is TRBV20-1 and J usage is TRBJ2-3, with 12 nucleotides matching TRBD2. V lost 6 bases, J lost 10 bases, and 14 bases stayed unmatched. The CDR3 length is 15 residues. Looked up from germline, CDR1 is DFQATT and CDR2 is SNEGSKA (reference sequence). The CDR3 sequence: CSASTSGGAQGAQYF. CDR3 DNA sequence: TGCAGTGCCTCGACTAGCGGGGGAGCTCAAGGTGCGCAGTATTTT.

This clonotype came up a few times. The chain recombines TRBV18 with TRBJ2-3; perhaps D is TRBD1 or TRBD2 (6 bases each). The CDR3 extends over 17 amino acids. The ends were cut back, 2 bases at V and 1 base at J, with 16 bases in the middle. Germline assignment: CDR1 KGHSH and CDR2 LQKENI. The CDR3 reads CASSPSPPGAGTDTQYF. The CDR3 DNA reads TGTGCCAGCTCACCATCCCCCCCGGGGGCGGGCACAGATACGCAGTATTTT.

The table lists this clonotype with a count of one. The J gene is TRBJ1-4, the V gene TRBV20-1, with D maybe TRBD1 (5 bases). The V end lost 6 bases, the J end lost 4 bases, and 21 bases lay between the germline ends. Germline values: CDR1 DFQATT, CDR2 SNEGSKA (reference sequence). The CDR3 contains 16 residues. CDR3 in amino acids: CSASRTSRADNEKLFF. CDR3 coding DNA: TGCAGTGCCAGCAGGACAAGCAGGGCGGATAATGAAAAACTGTTTTTT.

The chain carries TRBV11-2 and TRBJ2-7; 8 nucleotides agree with TRBD1. Germline CDR1 reads SGHAT; CDR2 reads FQNNGV. The V gene end was trimmed by 0 bases and the J gene end by 6 bases; junction bases not matched to a gene: 7. This CDR3 contains 15 residues. CDR3 region: CASSLDGDRGGEQYF. The CDR3 DNA reads as TGTGCCAGCAGCTTAGATGGTGACAGGGGAGGCGAGCAGTACTTC.

The sample holds many counts of this clonotype. CDR3 sequence: CSPKEYQSSYEQYF. The DNA of the CDR3 is TGCAGTCCTAAGGAATACCAGAGCTCCTACGAGCAGTACTTC. J is TRBJ2-7 and V is TRBV20-1, with no clear D. CDR3 size: 14 residues. Per the germline V gene, CDR1 is DFQATT and CDR2 is SNEGSKA (reference sequence). Deletions cut 8 bases from V and 0 bases from J, with 17 bases between.

This clonotype was detected a few times. V usage is TRBV27 and J usage is TRBJ1-1; TRBD1 aligns across 8 bases. This CDR3 has 16 residues. Looked up from germline, CDR1 is MNHEY and CDR2 is SMNVEV (reference sequence). After removal of 3 bases from V and 0 bases from J, the junction contained 6 bases not matched to a gene. CDR3 region: CASSFRNRGVNTEAFF. CDR3 DNA: TGTGCCAGCAGTTTCAGAAACAGGGGGGTGAACACTGAAGCTTTCTTT.

At least ten counts were recorded for this clonotype. The chain links TRBV19 to TRBJ1-6, with 8 nucleotides matching TRBD1. Germline V CDR1 and CDR2: LNHDA, SQIVND (reference sequence). This CDR3 contains 15 residues. V shed 5 bases, J shed 13 bases, and the junction held 13 bases outside the gene matches. DNA for the CDR3: TGTGCCAGTAGTGTTGGGACAGGAGGGTCGTCGCCCCTCCACTTT. Its protein is CASSVGTGGSSPLHF.

The rearrangement links TRBV2 to TRBJ2-6, with D unresolved. CDR1 and CDR2 from the germline V gene are SNHLY and FYNNEI. CDR3 size: 16 residues. Between the trimmed V and J ends, which lost 7 bases and 0 bases, there was a span of 13 bases. CDR3 nucleotide sequence: TGTGCCAGCAAGGCACGCTACTACTCTGGGGCCAACGTCCTGACTTTC. This translates into CASKARYYSGANVLTF. The whole variable domain, filled in from reference TRBV2 and TRBJ2-6, reads EPEVTQTPSHQVTQMGQEVILRCVPISNHLYFYWYRQILGQKVEFLVSFYNNEISEKSEIFDDQFSVERPDGSNFTLKIRSTKLEDSAMYFCASKARYYSGANVLTFGAGSRLTVL.

V and J are TRBV7-8 and TRBJ2-7; D is unresolved. The CDR3 is 12 amino acids. Germline-derived CDR1 and CDR2 are SGHVS and FQNEAQ. The germline V and J ends were trimmed by 5 bases and 5 bases, with 10 bases remaining between them. CDR3: CASSPTENEQYF. In DNA, the CDR3 is TGTGCCAGCAGCCCTACGGAGAACGAGCAGTACTTC.

The rearrangement uses TRBV19 and TRBJ2-7; D remains unclear. The end of the DNA is better explained by TRBJ2-3, so the J call may be wrong. The CDR3 runs 11 residues. CDR1 is LNHDA, CDR2 SQIVND, per germline (reference sequence). The DNA of the CDR3 is TGTGCCAGTAGTAGCAAGGGTAAGCAGTATTTT. Protein sequence: CASSSKGKQYF.

J is TRBJ1-5 and V is TRBV11-2; 9 nucleotides agree with TRBD1. Germline lookup yields CDR1 SGHAT and CDR2 FQNNGV. This CDR3 contains 14 residues. Trimming took 5 bases from V and 5 from J; bases not matched to a gene: 4. As DNA, the CDR3 is TGTGCCAGCAGCCAAAGGGACAGGGATCAGCCCCAGCATTTT. It is translated as CASSQRDRDQPQHF.

This chain connects TRBV19 to TRBJ2-5, with 11 bases identical to TRBD1. With V trimmed by 4 bases and J by 2 bases, 3 bases remained unmatched. The CDR3 runs to 15 residues. Germline V gene data show CDR1 as LNHDA and CDR2 as SQIVND (reference sequence). The CDR3 nucleotides are TGTGCCAGTAGTAGGGGACAGGGGGAACAAGAGACCCAGTACTTC. It is translated as CASSRGQGEQETQYF.

This clonotype was seen repeatedly, ten times or more. This chain uses TRBV6-2 or TRBV6-3 with TRBJ1-5; the match to TRBD1 covers 7 bases. Germline-derived CDR1 and CDR2 are MNHEY and SVGEGT. CDR3 length: 18 residues. The V and J ends lost 6 bases and 1 base, in that order; junction bases with no gene match: 15. CDR3 bases: TGTGCCAGCAGACAAGCCCATGACAGGGTCGGAAGCAATCAGCCCCAGCATTTT. Its protein product is CASRQAHDRVGSNQPQHF.

This clonotype appeared many times. V gene TRBV5-5 combines with J gene TRBJ1-6; D might be TRBD1 (6 bases). Germline CDR1 and CDR2: SGHKS and YYEKEE (reference sequence). The CDR3 totals 17 residues. Between the trimmed V and J ends, which lost 0 bases and 0 bases, there was a span of 10 bases. The CDR3 DNA reads as TGTGCCAGCAGCTTGGTGGCAGGGGTCTCCTATAATTCACCCCTCCACTTT. This translates into CASSLVAGVSYNSPLHF.

The CDR3 loop reads CASSHDARAGTETQYF. Written as DNA, the CDR3 is TGTGCCAGCAGCCATGATGCACGAGCGGGCACTGAAACCCAGTACTTC. The J gene is TRBJ2-5, the V gene TRBV7-8; D is perhaps TRBD2 (6 bases). The CDR3 runs to 16 residues. Germline CDR1 reads SGHVS; CDR2 reads FQNEAQ. The germline V and J ends were trimmed by 5 bases and 8 bases, with 24 bases remaining between them.

This clonotype was seen ten or more times. The rearrangement joins TRBV28 to TRBJ2-7, with 8 bases aligning to TRBD1. V shed 6 bases, J shed 2 bases, and the junction held 6 bases outside the gene matches. Germline V gene lookup returns CDR1 MDHEN and CDR2 SYDVKM. The CDR3 has 14 residues. The CDR3 bases are TGTGCCAGCAGGATCAGGGGGCGCACCTACGAGCAGTACTTC. Its protein is CASRIRGRTYEQYF.

CDR3 sequence reads: CSVGFTDTQYF. The CDR3 coding sequence is TGCAGCGTGGGTTTTACAGATACGCAGTATTTT. The chain carries TRBV29-1 and TRBJ2-3, with no clear D. The CDR3 sequence is 11 residues long. The V end was cut by 6 bases, the J end by 3 bases, with 7 bases between. Germline-derived CDR1 and CDR2 are SQVTM and ANQGSEA.